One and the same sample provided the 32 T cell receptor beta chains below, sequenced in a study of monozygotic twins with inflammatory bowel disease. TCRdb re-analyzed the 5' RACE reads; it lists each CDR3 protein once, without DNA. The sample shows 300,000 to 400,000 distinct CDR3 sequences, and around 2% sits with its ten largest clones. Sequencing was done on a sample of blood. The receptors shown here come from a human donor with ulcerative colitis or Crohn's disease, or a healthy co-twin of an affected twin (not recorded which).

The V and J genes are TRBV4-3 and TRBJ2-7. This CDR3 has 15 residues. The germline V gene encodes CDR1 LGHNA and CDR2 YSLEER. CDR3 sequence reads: CASSQDGQLFYEQYF.

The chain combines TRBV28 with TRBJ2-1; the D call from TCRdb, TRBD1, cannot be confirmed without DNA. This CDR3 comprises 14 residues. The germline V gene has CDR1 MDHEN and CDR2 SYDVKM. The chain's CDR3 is CASSPGTFANEQFF.

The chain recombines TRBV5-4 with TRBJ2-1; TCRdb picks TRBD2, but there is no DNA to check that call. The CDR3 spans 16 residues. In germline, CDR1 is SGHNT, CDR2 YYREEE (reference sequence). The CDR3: CASSLGSGPSYNEQFF.

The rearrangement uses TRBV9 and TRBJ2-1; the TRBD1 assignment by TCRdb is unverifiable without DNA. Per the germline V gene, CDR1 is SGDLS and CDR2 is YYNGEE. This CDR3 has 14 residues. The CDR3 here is CASSGGGIHDEQFF.

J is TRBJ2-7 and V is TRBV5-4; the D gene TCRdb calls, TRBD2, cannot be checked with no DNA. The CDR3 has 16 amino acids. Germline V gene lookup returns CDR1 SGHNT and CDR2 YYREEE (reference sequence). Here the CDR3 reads CASSGYSSGSSYEQYF.

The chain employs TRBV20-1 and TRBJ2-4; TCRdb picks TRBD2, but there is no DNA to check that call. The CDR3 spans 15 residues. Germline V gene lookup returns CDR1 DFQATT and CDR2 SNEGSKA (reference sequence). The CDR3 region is CSAREWGMGPNIQYF.

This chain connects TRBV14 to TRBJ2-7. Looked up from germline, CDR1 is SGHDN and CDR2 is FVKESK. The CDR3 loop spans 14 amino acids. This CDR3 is CASSQGTFPYEQYF.

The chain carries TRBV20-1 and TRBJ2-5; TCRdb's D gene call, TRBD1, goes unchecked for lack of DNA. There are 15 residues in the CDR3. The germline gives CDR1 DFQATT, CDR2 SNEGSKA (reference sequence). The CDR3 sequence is CSVRDLGTLQETQYF.

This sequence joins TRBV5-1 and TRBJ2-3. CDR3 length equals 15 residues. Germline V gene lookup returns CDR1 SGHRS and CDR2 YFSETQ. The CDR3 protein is CASSLDRGGTDTQYF. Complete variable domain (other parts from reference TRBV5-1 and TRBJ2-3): KAGVTQTPRYLIKTRGQQVTLSCSPISGHRSVSWYQQTPGQGLQFLFEYFSETQRNKGNFPGRFSGRQFSNSRSEMNVSTLELGDSALYLCASSLDRGGTDTQYFGPGTRLTVL.

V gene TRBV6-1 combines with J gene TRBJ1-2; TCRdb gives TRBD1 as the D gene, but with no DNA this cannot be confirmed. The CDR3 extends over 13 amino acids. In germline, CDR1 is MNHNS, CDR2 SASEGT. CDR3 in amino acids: CASSESGNYGYTF.

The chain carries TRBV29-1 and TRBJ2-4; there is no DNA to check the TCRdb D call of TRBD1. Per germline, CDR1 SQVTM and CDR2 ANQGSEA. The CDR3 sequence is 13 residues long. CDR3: CSVFFLGGNIQYF.

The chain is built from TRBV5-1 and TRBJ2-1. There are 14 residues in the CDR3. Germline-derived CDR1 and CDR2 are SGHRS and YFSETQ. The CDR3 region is CASSLALSYNEQFF.

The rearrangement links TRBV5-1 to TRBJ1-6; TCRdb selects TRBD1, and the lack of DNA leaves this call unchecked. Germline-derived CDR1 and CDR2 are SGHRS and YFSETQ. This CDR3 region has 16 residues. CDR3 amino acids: CASSPGFGQGNSPLHF.

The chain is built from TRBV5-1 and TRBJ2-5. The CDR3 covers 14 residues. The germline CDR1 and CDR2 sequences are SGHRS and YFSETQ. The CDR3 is CASSSGGNLETQYF.

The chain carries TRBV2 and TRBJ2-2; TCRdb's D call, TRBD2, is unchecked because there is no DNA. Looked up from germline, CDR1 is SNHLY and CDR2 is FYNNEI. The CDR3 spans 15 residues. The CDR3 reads CASSDTRGGTGELFF.

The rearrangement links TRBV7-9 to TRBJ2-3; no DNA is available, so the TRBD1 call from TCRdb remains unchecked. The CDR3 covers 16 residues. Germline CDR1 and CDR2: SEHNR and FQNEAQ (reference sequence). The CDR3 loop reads CASSSVDRDGTDTQYF.

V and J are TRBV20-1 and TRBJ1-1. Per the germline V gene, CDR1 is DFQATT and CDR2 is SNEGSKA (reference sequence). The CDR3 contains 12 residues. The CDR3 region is CSASYLNTEAFF.

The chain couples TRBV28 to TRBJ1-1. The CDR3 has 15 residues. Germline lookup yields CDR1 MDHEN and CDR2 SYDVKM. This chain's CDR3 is CASSMQGRRNTEAFF.

This chain's CDR3 is CASSLGSGQPQHF. The rearrangement links TRBV6-5 to TRBJ1-5. The CDR3 is 13 amino acids. CDR1 is MNHEY and CDR2 is SVGAGI in the germline V gene.

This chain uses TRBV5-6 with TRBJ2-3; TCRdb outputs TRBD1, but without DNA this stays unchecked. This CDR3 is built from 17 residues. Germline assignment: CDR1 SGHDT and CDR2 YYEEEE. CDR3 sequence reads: CASSLEGSRGNTDTQYF. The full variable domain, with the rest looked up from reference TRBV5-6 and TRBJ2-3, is DAGVTQSPTHLIKTRGQQVTLRCSPKSGHDTVSWYQQALGQGPQFIFQYYEEEERQRGNFPDRFSGHQFPNYSSELNVNALLLGDSALYLCASSLEGSRGNTDTQYFGPGTRLTVL.

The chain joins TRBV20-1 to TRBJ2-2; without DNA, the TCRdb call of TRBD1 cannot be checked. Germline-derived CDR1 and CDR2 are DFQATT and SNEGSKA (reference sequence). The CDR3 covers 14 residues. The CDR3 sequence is CSASGPLNTGELFF.

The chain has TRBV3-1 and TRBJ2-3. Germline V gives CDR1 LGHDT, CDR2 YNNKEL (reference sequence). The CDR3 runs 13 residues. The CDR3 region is CASSQGPTDTQYF.

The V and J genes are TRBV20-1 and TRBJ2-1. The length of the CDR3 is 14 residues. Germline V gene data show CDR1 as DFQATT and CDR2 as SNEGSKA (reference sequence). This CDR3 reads CSARDHSRFGEQFF.

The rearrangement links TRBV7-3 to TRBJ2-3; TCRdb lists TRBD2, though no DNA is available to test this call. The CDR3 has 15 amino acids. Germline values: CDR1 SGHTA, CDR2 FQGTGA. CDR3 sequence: CASSPRAGAADTQYF.

The CDR3 is CASSLAPRTANYGYTF. This chain links TRBV5-1 with TRBJ1-2; TCRdb's D call, TRBD1, is unchecked because there is no DNA. This CDR3 is built from 16 residues. The germline V gene has CDR1 SGHRS and CDR2 YFSETQ.

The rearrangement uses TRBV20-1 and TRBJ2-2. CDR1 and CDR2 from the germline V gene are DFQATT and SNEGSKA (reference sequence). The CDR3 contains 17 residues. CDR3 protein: CSARDLGFVENTGELFF.

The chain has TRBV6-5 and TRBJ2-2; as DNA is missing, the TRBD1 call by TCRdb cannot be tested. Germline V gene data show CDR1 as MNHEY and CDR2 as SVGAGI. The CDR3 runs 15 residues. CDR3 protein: CASSSKKGWTGELFF.

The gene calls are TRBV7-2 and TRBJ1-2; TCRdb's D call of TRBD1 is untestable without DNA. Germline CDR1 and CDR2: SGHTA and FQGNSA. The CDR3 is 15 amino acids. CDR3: CASSLVYGTGDGYTF.

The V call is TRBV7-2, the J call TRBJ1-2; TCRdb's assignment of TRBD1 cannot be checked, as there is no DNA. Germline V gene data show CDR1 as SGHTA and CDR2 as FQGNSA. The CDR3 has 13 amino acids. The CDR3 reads CASSLDSLWSYTF.

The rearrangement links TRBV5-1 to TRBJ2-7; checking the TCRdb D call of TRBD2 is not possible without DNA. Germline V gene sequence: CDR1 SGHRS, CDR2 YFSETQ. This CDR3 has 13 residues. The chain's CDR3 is CASSSPPVVQQYF.

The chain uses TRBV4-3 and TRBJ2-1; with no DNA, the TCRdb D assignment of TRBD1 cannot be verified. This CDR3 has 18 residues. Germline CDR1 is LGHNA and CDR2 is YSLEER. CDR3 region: CASSPRFERGFVYNEQFF.

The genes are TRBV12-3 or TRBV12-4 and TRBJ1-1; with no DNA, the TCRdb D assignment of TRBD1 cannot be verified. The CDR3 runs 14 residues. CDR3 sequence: CASSRTGRDTEAFF.